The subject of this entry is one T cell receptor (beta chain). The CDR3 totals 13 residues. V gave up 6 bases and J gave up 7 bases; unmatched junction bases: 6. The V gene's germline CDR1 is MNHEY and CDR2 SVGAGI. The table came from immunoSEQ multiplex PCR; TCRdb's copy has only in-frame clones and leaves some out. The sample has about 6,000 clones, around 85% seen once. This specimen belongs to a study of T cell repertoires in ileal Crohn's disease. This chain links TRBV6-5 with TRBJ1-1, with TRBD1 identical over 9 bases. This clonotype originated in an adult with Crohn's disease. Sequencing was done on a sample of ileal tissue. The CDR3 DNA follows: TGTGCCAGCAGGGGACAGGGTGGAATTGAAGCTTTCTTT. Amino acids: CASRGQGGIEAFF.